A selection of T cell receptor beta chains follows, all from one sample in a study of Graves' ophthalmopathy and Graves' hyperthyroidism. TCRdb reprocessed the multiplex PCR reads with MiXCR, giving one entry per CDR3 protein. Of 300,000 to 400,000 distinct CDR3 sequences in the sample, roughly 16% were seen once. Sequencing input: peripheral blood. The receptor source for this set is an adult man with Graves' ophthalmopathy. The CDR3 runs from the conserved cysteine through the conserved F or W. Fields, in order: D gene, V gene, CDR3 protein. The D gene is left open where the match is weak.

- TRBV19 CASSTQGERAEAFF
- TRBV6-2/TRBV6-3 CASSPVWWGAKNLQYF
TRBD2 TRBV12-3/TRBV12-4 CASSLLASGAYEQYF
- TRBV30 CAWSVRGSYTF
- TRBV5-1 CASSLNKGGNSPLHF
TRBD1 TRBV6-1 CASRTRDRDGYTF
- TRBV2 CASGTPGELFF
- TRBV6-1 CASTVDYSPNTEAFF
TRBD1 TRBV6-1 CASSPDRGGSEAFF
TRBD1 TRBV28 CASSLPPGQGSGELFF
- TRBV20-1 CSASLRVGISGANVLTF
- TRBV30 CAWGLAYEQYF
TRBD1 TRBV6-1 CASSGNRGNTEAFF
- TRBV6-2/TRBV6-3 CASSYNDYGYTF
- TRBV11-1 CASSLGSSRANTEAFF
- TRBV6-1 CASSEEWGSSYEQYF
- TRBV11-3 CASSLGGGTASSYNSPLHF
- TRBV6-2/TRBV6-3 CASSSGGPGWTEAFF
TRBD1 TRBV6-1 CASTQDRTNTEAFF
- TRBV7-9 CASRGGGSTLEQYF